This TCR beta chain was profiled in a study of T-cell memory formation after mild COVID-19. Study background: Largely, the TCR clusters proved donor specific. Findings and limits, study-wide: Mainly CM and EM harbored the contracting CD4+ clones; mainly EMRA harbored the CD8+ ones.

TCRdb itself ran the 5' RACE reads through MiXCR, one entry per CDR3 protein. The repertoire includes tens of thousands of distinct CDR3 sequences, about a quarter of them detected once, and roughly 45% sits in the top ten. In the case of this clonotype: Its target is unknown.

This receptor was obtained from a man aged 18 to 29 who had mild COVID-19 (a few samples of this study predate the infection). Cell type and time point are not known. Sequencing input: PBMCs or a T cell subset sorted from them (not recorded which).

CDR3 nucleotides: TGTGCCAGCAGTTACGGCCCGGGAACCCAGTACTTC. Translation: CASSYGPGTQYF. This chain joins TRBV5-6 and TRBJ2-5, with a tentative D call TRBD2 (5 bases). The CDR3 consists of 12 residues. The V end lost 5 bases, the J end lost 8 bases, and 13 bases lay between the germline ends. Germline lookup yields CDR1 SGHDT and CDR2 YYEEEE. Variable domain in full (rest from reference TRBV5-6 and TRBJ2-5): DAGVTQSPTHLIKTRGQQVTLRCSPKSGHDTVSWYQQALGQGPQFIFQYYEEEERQRGNFPDRFSGHQFPNYSSELNVNALLLGDSALYLCASSYGPGTQYFGPGTRLLVL.